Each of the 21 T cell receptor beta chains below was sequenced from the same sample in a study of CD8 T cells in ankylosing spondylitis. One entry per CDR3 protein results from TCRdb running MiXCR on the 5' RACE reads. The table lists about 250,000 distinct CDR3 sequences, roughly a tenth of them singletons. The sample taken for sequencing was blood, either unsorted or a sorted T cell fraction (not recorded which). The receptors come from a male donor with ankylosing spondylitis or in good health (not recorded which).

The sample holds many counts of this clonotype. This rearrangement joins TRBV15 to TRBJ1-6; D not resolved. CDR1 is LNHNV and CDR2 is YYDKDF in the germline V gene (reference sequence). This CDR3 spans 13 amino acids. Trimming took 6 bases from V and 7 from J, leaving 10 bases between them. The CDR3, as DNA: TGTGCCACCAGGGACTTAGACAATTCACCCCTCCACTTT. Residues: CATRDLDNSPLHF.

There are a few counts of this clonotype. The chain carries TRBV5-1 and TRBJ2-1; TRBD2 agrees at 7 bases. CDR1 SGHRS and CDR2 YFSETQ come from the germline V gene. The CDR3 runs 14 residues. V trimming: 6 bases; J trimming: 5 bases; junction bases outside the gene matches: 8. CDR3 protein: CASTSTGGNNEQFF. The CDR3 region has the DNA TGCGCCAGCACCTCCACGGGGGGTAACAATGAGCAGTTCTTC. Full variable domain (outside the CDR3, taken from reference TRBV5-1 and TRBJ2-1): KAGVTQTPRYLIKTRGQQVTLSCSPISGHRSVSWYQQTPGQGLQFLFEYFSETQRNKGNFPGRFSGRQFSNSRSEMNVSTLELGDSALYLCASTSTGGNNEQFFGPGTRLTVL.

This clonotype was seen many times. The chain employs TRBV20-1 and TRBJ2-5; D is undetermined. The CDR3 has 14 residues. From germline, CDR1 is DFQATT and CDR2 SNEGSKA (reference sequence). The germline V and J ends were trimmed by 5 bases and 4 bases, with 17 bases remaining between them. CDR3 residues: CSAARQGIRETQYF. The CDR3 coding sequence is TGCAGTGCTGCCAGGCAAGGCATTAGAGAGACCCAGTACTTC.

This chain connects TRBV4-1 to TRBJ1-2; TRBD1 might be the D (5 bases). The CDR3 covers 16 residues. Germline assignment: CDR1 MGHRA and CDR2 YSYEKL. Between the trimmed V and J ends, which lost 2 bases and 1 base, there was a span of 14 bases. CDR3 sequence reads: CASSQRGGAFNYGYTF. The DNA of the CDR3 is TGCGCCAGCAGCCAACGGGGAGGGGCCTTTAACTATGGCTACACCTTC.

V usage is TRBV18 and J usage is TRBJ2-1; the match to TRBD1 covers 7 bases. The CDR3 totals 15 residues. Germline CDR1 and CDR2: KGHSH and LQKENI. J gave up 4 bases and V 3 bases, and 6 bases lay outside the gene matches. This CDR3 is CASSPNRGQYNEQFF. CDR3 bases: TGTGCCAGCTCACCCAACAGGGGTCAATACAATGAGCAGTTCTTC.

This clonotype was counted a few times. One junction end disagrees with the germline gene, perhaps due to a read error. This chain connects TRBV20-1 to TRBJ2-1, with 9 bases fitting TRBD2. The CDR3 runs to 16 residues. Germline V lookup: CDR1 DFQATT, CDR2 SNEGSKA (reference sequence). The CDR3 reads CCARDLRLAANNEQFF. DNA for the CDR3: TGCTGTGCTAGAGATTTGAGACTAGCGGCTAACAATGAGCAGTTCTTC.

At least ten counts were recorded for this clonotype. The CDR3 loop is CASSQTQTGTSGTDTQYF. Written as DNA, the CDR3 is TGCGCCAGCAGCCAAACTCAAACCGGGACTAGCGGCACAGATACGCAGTATTTT. The chain is built from TRBV4-1 and TRBJ2-3; 10 bases fit TRBD2. CDR3 length: 18 residues. V lost 2 bases, J lost 1 base, and 9 bases stayed unmatched. Germline V gene data show CDR1 as MGHRA and CDR2 as YSYEKL.

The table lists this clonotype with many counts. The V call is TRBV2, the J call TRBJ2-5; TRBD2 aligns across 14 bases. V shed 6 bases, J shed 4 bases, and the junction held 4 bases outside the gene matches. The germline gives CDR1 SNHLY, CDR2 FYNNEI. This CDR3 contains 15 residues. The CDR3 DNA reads TGTGCCAGCAGAGGGACTAGCGGGAGCGGAGAGACCCAGTACTTC. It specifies CASRGTSGSGETQYF.

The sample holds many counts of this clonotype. CDR3 sequence reads: CAVGGNTIYF. The CDR3 DNA is TGTGCCGTCGGGGGAAACACCATATATTTT. The chain has TRBV4-2 and TRBJ1-3; D gene unclear. Germline V gene sequence: CDR1 LGHNA, CDR2 YNFKEQ. The CDR3 length is 10 residues. Trimming took off 11 bases at V and 4 bases at J, with 6 bases between the two ends.

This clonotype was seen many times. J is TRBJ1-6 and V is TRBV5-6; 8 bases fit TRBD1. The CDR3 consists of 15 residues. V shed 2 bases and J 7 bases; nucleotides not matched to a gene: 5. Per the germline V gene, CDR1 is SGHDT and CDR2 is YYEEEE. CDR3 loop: CASSFAGTGNSPLHF. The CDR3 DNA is TGTGCCAGCAGCTTCGCCGGGACAGGAAATTCACCCCTCCACTTT. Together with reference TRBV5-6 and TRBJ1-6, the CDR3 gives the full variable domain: DAGVTQSPTHLIKTRGQQVTLRCSPKSGHDTVSWYQQALGQGPQFIFQYYEEEERQRGNFPDRFSGHQFPNYSSELNVNALLLGDSALYLCASSFAGTGNSPLHFGNGTRLTVT.

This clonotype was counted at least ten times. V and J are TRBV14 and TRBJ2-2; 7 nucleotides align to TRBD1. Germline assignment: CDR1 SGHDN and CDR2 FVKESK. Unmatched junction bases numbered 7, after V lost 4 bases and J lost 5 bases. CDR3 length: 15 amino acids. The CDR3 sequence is CASSRNQQGTGELFF. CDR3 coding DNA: TGTGCCAGCAGCCGCAACCAACAGGGGACCGGGGAGCTGTTTTTT.

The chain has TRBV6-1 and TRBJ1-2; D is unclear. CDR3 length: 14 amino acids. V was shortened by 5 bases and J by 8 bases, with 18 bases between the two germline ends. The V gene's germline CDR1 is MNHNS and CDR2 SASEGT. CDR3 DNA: TGTGCCAGCAGTCTCCCCGGGCAGAAAGCGGGCTACACCTTC. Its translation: CASSLPGQKAGYTF.

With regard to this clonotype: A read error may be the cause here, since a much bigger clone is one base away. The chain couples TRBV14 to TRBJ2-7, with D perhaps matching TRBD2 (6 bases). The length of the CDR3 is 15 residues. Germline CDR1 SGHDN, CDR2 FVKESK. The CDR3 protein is CASSQVSGSSYEQHF. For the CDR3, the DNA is TGTGCCAGCAGCCAAGTATCCGGGAGCTCCTACGAGCAGCACTTC.

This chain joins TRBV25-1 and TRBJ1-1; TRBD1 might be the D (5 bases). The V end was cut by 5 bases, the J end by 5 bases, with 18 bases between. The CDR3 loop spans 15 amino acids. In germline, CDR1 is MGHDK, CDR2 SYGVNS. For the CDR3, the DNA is TGTGCCAGCAGTTGGGTTGTCGGGGGGAGGACTGAAGCTTTCTTT. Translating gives CASSWVVGGRTEAFF.

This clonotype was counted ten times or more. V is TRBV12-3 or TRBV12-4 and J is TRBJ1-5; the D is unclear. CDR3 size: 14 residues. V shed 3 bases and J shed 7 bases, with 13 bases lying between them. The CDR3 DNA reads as TGTGCCAGCAGTTTTCTGGGAGGAGAACAGCCCCAGCATTTT. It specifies CASSFLGGEQPQHF.

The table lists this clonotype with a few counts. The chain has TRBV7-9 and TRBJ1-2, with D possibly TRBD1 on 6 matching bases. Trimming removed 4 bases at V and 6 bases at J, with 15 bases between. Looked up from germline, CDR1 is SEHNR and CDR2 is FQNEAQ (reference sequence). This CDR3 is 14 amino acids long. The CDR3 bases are TGTGCCAGCAGCTGGGACACAGATGGAGATGGCTACACCTTC. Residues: CASSWDTDGDGYTF.

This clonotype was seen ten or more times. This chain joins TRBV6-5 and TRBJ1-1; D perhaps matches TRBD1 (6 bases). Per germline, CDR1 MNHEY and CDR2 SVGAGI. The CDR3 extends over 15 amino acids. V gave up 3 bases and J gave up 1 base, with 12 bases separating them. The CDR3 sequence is CASSYSRGRNTEAFF. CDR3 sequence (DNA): TGTGCCAGCAGTTATTCCAGGGGTCGGAACACTGAAGCTTTCTTT.

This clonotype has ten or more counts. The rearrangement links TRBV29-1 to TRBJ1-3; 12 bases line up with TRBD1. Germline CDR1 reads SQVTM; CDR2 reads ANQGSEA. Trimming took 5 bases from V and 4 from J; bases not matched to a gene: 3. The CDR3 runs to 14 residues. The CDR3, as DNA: TGCAGCGTTCCCGGGACAGGGGGCGGAAACACCATATATTTT. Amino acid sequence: CSVPGTGGGNTIYF.

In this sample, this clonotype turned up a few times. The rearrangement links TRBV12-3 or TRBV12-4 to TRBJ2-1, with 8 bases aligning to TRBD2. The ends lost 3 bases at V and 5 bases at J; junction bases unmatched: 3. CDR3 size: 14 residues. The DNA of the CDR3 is TGTGCCAGCAGTTTCGGGGGGGGGCACAATGAGCAGTTCTTC. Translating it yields CASSFGGGHNEQFF.

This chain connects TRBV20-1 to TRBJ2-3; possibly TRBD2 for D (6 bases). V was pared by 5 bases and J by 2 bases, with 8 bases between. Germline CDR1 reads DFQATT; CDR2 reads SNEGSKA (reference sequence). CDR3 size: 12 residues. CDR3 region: CSAEDYTDTQYF. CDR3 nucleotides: TGCAGTGCTGAGGACTACACAGATACGCAGTATTTT.

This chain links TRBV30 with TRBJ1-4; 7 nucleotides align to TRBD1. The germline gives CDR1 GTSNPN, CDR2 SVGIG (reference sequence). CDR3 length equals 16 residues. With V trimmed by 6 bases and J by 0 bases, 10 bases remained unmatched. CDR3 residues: CACTQGVLATNEKLFF. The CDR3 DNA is TGTGCCTGTACCCAGGGGGTACTCGCAACTAATGAAAAACTGTTTTTT.